Listed below are T cell receptor beta chains from one sample, sequenced in a study of blood T cell repertoires in COVID-19. The assay was immunoSEQ multiplex PCR, and TCRdb's table has in-frame clones only and misses some. The sample records around 260,000 clones, around 83% being singletons. Sequencing was carried out using peripheral blood. These receptors all come from a man younger than 35 with active or convalescent COVID-19. The CDR3 runs from the conserved cysteine through the conserved F or W. Fields, in order: CDR3 length, D gene, clone size, J gene, V gene, CDR3 protein, CDR3 DNA. A D gene is named only where the DNA matches it firmly. Size tells how often a clone was seen (once, few, many) or the class of an expanded clone, and some rows leave it out.

12,-,-,TRBJ2-4,TRBV12-3/TRBV12-4,CASSSSGSIQYF,TGTGCCAGCAGTTCGAGCGGTAGCATTCAGTACTTC
16,-,-,TRBJ1-4,TRBV4-1,CASSQAGAGDNEKLFF,TGCGCCAGCAGCCAAGCTGGGGCAGGGGATAATGAAAAACTGTTTTTT
19,TRBD2,-,TRBJ2-2,TRBV9,CASSEQTSGEAANTGELFF,TGTGCCAGCAGCGAACAGACTAGCGGAGAGGCGGCGAACACCGGGGAGCTGTTTTTT
13,-,-,TRBJ2-5,TRBV2,CASGGPWLGTQYF,TGTGCCAGCGGCGGGCCCTGGCTGGGGACCCAGTACTTC
14,-,-,TRBJ2-3,TRBV5-5,CASSLTGITDTQYF,TGTGCCAGCAGCTTAACCGGGATTACAGATACGCAGTATTTT
14,TRBD2,-,TRBJ2-7,TRBV6-5,CASTPGGLGYEQYF,TGTGCCAGCACCCCGGGGGGACTAGGCTACGAGCAGTACTTC
17,TRBD2,-,TRBJ2-3,TRBV27,CASSSTGTSEIIDTQYF,TGTGCCAGCAGTTCAACCGGGACTAGCGAGATTATTGATACGCAGTATTTT
15,-,once,TRBJ2-4,TRBV6-5,CASSYGRKGTGGWYF,TGTGCCAGCAGTTACGGCAGGAAGGGAACCGGGGGATGGTACTTC
17,TRBD1,few,TRBJ1-1,TRBV7-6,CASSRQGAGTMNTEAFF,TGTGCCAGCAGTCGACAGGGCGCTGGCACCATGAACACTGAAGCTTTCTTT
17,-,-,TRBJ1-2,TRBV19,CASTEYSEVGRVNGYTF,TGTGCCAGTACCGAATATAGTGAAGTTGGCAGGGTAAATGGCTACACCTTC
17,TRBD1,-,TRBJ1-3,TRBV28,CASSLPGTGKNGNTIYF,TGTGCCAGCAGTTTACCCGGGACAGGAAAGAATGGAAACACCATATATTTT
13,-,-,TRBJ1-5,TRBV19,CASSIPPAQPQHF,TGTGCCAGTAGTATCCCCCCCGCGCAGCCCCAGCATTTT
15,-,-,TRBJ2-7,TRBV6-2/TRBV6-3,CASSYFAQGHYEQYF,TGTGCCAGCAGTTATTTTGCGCAGGGGCACTACGAGCAGTACTTC
12,-,-,TRBJ1-2,TRBV19,CASSIEAHGYTF,TGTGCCAGTAGTATAGAGGCCCACGGCTACACCTTC
14,-,-,TRBJ2-7,TRBV2,CASTAEGGAYEQYF,TGTGCCAGCACCGCCGAGGGGGGGGCCTACGAGCAGTACTTC
14,-,-,TRBJ1-6,TRBV7-2,CASSYESNNSPLHF,TGTGCCAGCAGCTACGAGTCGAACAATTCACCCCTCCACTTT
15,-,-,TRBJ2-3,TRBV24-1,CATSGVRGHTDTQYF,TGTGCCACCAGTGGGGTTAGGGGTCACACAGATACGCAGTATTTT
15,-,-,TRBJ1-4,TRBV19,CASSPGTTYGEKLFF,TGTGCCAGTAGTCCAGGGACAACTTACGGGGAAAAACTGTTTTTT
16,TRBD2,few,TRBJ2-3,TRBV5-4,CASRSGTSGSTDTQYF,TGTGCCAGCAGGTCCGGGACTAGCGGTAGCACAGATACGCAGTATTTT
16,-,-,TRBJ2-6,TRBV19,CASSPDRNSGANVLTF,TGTGCCAGTAGTCCGGACAGAAACTCTGGGGCCAACGTCCTGACTTTC
12,TRBD1,-,TRBJ1-1,TRBV13,CAMGQGNTEAFF,TGTGCCATGGGACAGGGAAACACTGAAGCTTTCTTT
12,-,few,TRBJ1-2,TRBV12-3/TRBV12-4,CASSFPRGGYTF,TGTGCCAGCAGTTTCCCAAGGGGTGGCTACACCTTC
12,-,-,TRBJ2-7,TRBV30,CAWSELTYEQYF,TGTGCCTGGAGTGAACTTACCTACGAGCAGTACTTC
11,-,-,TRBJ1-1,TRBV20-1,CSANNRFEAFF,TGCAGTGCAAATAACAGGTTTGAAGCTTTCTTT
15,TRBD1,-,TRBJ2-7,TRBV28,CASSGQGASNYEQYF,TGTGCCAGCTCGGGACAGGGGGCGTCGAATTACGAGCAGTACTTC
16,-,-,TRBJ1-4,TRBV3-1/TRBV3-2,CATRVRGSATNEKLFF,TGTGCCACCCGGGTGCGGGGATCTGCAACTAATGAAAAACTGTTTTTT
15,TRBD2,-,TRBJ2-1,TRBV2,CASSEALSGSHEQFF,TGTGCCAGCAGTGAAGCGCTTAGCGGGAGCCATGAGCAGTTCTTC
13,TRBD2,-,TRBJ2-3,TRBV19,CASSLSGVDTQYF,TGTGCCAGTAGTCTAAGCGGGGTGGATACGCAGTATTTT
14,TRBD1,once,TRBJ2-7,TRBV19,CASSPQGISYEQYF,TGTGCCAGTAGCCCACAGGGGATATCCTACGAGCAGTACTTC
15,-,-,TRBJ1-6,TRBV19,CASSTTDRNNSPLHF,TGTGCCAGTAGTACCACGGACAGAAATAATTCACCCCTCCACTTT
17,TRBD2,-,TRBJ2-3,TRBV15,CATSSTIGSGGEDTQYF,TGTGCCACCAGCTCCACCATTGGGAGCGGGGGGGAAGATACGCAGTATTTT
13,-,-,TRBJ1-6,TRBV5-4,CASSLDGNSPLHF,TGTGCCAGCAGCTTGGACGGGAATTCACCCCTCCACTTT
15,TRBD1,-,TRBJ1-2,TRBV19,CASRPGTGLLYGYTF,TGTGCCAGTAGGCCCGGGACAGGCCTCCTCTATGGCTACACCTTC
12,-,-,TRBJ1-1,TRBV3-1/TRBV3-2,CASSQQNTEAFF,TGTGCCAGCAGCCAACAAAACACTGAAGCTTTCTTT
15,-,-,TRBJ1-3,TRBV5-4,CASSLGRLSGNTIYF,TGTGCCAGCAGCCTCGGCAGGCTCAGCGGAAACACCATATATTTT
15,TRBD2,-,TRBJ2-1,TRBV6-2/TRBV6-3,CASSQTSGSGNEQFF,TGTGCCAGCAGCCAAACTAGCGGGAGTGGGAATGAGCAGTTCTTC
16,-,-,TRBJ2-3,TRBV28,CASSLRFRGAADTQYF,TGTGCCAGCAGTTTACGGTTCAGGGGGGCCGCAGATACGCAGTATTTT
14,TRBD1,-,TRBJ2-3,TRBV6-2/TRBV6-3,CASSSDRETDTQYF,TGTGCCAGCAGTTCGGACAGGGAAACAGATACGCAGTATTTT
15,TRBD1,-,TRBJ1-1,TRBV28,CASSFGTGFYTEAFF,TGTGCCAGCAGTTTTGGGACAGGGTTTTACACTGAAGCTTTCTTT
15,-,-,TRBJ2-6,TRBV18,CASSPEFSGANVLTF,TGTGCCAGCTCACCAGAGTTCTCTGGGGCCAACGTCCTGACTTTC
14,-,-,TRBJ1-6,TRBV2,CASRRDSRNSPLHF,TGTGCCAGCAGGAGAGACAGTCGCAATTCACCCCTCCACTTT
15,-,-,TRBJ1-1,TRBV10-3,CAISERMQAGQPAFF,TGTGCCATCAGTGAGAGGATGCAAGCGGGACAACCAGCTTTCTTT
16,-,-,TRBJ1-4,TRBV7-9,CASSLETGGQFRKLFF,TGTGCCAGCAGCTTAGAGACCGGGGGTCAATTTAGAAAACTGTTTTTT
16,TRBD1,-,TRBJ2-7,TRBV27,CASSQLPGQGNFEQYF,TGTGCCAGCAGCCAACTTCCGGGACAGGGAAATTTCGAGCAGTACTTC
16,-,-,TRBJ1-3,TRBV5-4,CASSVGGGVPGNTIYF,TGTGCCAGCAGCGTGGGGGGGGGCGTTCCTGGAAACACCATATATTTT
14,TRBD1,-,TRBJ1-2,TRBV11-3,CASSLHRGSYGYTF,TGTGCCAGCAGCCTACACAGGGGTAGCTATGGCTACACCTTC
13,-,-,TRBJ2-7,TRBV7-9,CASSLSGYYEQYF,TGTGCCAGCAGCTTAAGCGGATACTACGAGCAGTACTTC
13,-,-,TRBJ1-3,TRBV24-1,CATSDSRGNTIYF,TGTGCCACCAGTGATTCTCGGGGAAACACCATATATTTT
14,TRBD1,-,TRBJ1-2,TRBV6-5,CASSSTGDSYGYTF,TGTGCCAGCAGTTCAACAGGGGACAGCTATGGCTACACCTTC
14,-,-,TRBJ2-3,TRBV19,CASSMGVGTDTQYF,TGTGCCAGTAGTATGGGAGTGGGCACAGATACGCAGTATTTT
14,TRBD1,-,TRBJ2-2,TRBV7-2,CASSITQGVGELFF,TGTGCCAGCAGTATCACTCAGGGGGTTGGGGAGCTGTTTTTT
13,-,once,TRBJ1-4,TRBV6-6,CASNTQNNEKLFF,TGTGCCAGCAATACACAGAATAATGAAAAACTGTTTTTT
12,-,once,TRBJ1-1,TRBV2,CASSEFRVEAFF,TGTGCCAGCAGTGAATTTCGAGTTGAAGCTTTCTTT
14,-,-,TRBJ2-2,TRBV5-6,CASSSRRGSGELFF,TGTGCCAGCAGCTCCAGGCGGGGTTCCGGGGAGCTGTTTTTT
12,-,once,TRBJ1-1,TRBV18,CASSPPGAEAFF,TGTGCCAGCTCACCACCCGGAGCCGAAGCTTTCTTT
13,-,-,TRBJ1-2,TRBV30,CAWSVAGAGGYTF,TGTGCCTGGAGTGTGGCGGGGGCTGGGGGCTACACCTTC
14,TRBD1,-,TRBJ2-2,TRBV10-2,CASTGTGLYGELFF,TGCGCCAGCACCGGGACAGGGTTATACGGGGAGCTGTTTTTT